A few counts support the clone carrying this T cell receptor (beta chain). Its antigen is still unknown. The V and J ends lost 0 bases and 4 bases respectively, with 7 bases between them. The CDR3 extends over 14 amino acids. Per germline, CDR1 SGHDT and CDR2 YYEEEE. This sample stems from a study of identical twins. cDNA molecules carried unique molecular identifiers, and template switching added a universal primer site. TCRdb fed the 5' RACE reads into MiXCR, producing one record per CDR3 protein. This sample has 350,000 to 450,000 distinct CDR3 sequences, with under 20% found just once. General study results and limits: Invariant MAIT and iNKT cells are populations that could partly confound zero-insertion analyses. Less excess twin sharing appeared in beta out-of-frame sequences. Cord blood beta clonotypes that were abundant carried fewer insertions, and memory repertoires showed no such trend.

This sequence joins TRBV5-6 and TRBJ2-2; D gene uncertain. Sample: naive T cells sorted from blood. This TCR derives from a man aged 45-65 years in good health. CDR3 loop: CASSLGVITGELFF. Here the CDR3 DNA reads TGTGCCAGCAGCTTGGGGGTGATCACCGGGGAGCTGTTTTTT.